Below, one TCR beta chain is given with its context. From germline, CDR1 is MGHRA and CDR2 YSYEKL. The trim removed 4 bases at V and 9 bases at J, leaving 12 bases unmatched. This CDR3 has 15 amino acids. TCRdb's table, derived via immunoSEQ multiplex PCR, lists solely in-frame clones and lacks some. The table has about 230,000 clones, 80% to 90% seen once. This sample stems from a study of blood T cell repertoires in COVID-19. The receptor was isolated from a woman aged 25-40 years who had been exposed to COVID-19. Sequenced material: PBMCs or T cells enriched from blood (not recorded which). J is TRBJ2-1 and V is TRBV4-1; 7 nucleotides agree with TRBD2. DNA for the CDR3: TGCGCCAGCAGCCGAGGCGGGAGTCTTGGGGGTGAGCAGTTCTTC. Protein product: CASSRGGSLGGEQFF.